The 32 T cell receptor beta chains below come from one sample, sequenced in a study of CD8 T cells in ankylosing spondylitis. Via MiXCR, TCRdb re-called the 5' RACE reads, giving one row per CDR3 protein. This table holds roughly 250,000 distinct CDR3 sequences, about 10% found once. The sequenced sample was blood, either unsorted or a sorted T cell fraction (not recorded which). These receptors all come from a male donor with ankylosing spondylitis or in good health (not recorded which).

Ten or more counts support this clonotype. The V and J genes are TRBV5-1 and TRBJ2-3; D might be TRBD1 (5 bases). CDR3 length: 16 residues. In germline, CDR1 is SGHRS, CDR2 YFSETQ. V dropped 4 bases and J dropped 0 bases, with 15 bases sitting between them. CDR3 nucleotide sequence: TGCGCCAGCAGCCCCAAAAGGGGCACTAGCACAGATACGCAGTATTTT. As protein: CASSPKRGTSTDTQYF.

Many counts were recorded for this clonotype. The chain combines TRBV6-5 with TRBJ1-2, with a tentative D call TRBD1 (6 bases). Per germline, CDR1 MNHEY and CDR2 SVGAGI. The CDR3 totals 15 residues. Trimming pared 0 bases from V and 7 bases from J, leaving 15 bases between. CDR3 in amino acids: CASSYSNSGELGYTF. The CDR3 DNA reads TGTGCCAGCAGTTACTCGAACTCAGGGGAGCTTGGCTACACCTTC.

This clonotype occurred many times. This chain uses TRBV5-1 with TRBJ2-5, with 8 nucleotides matching TRBD1. The germline V gene encodes CDR1 SGHRS and CDR2 YFSETQ. The CDR3 has 13 amino acids. The J segment lost 5 bases and the V segment lost 4 bases, leaving 4 bases of the junction unmatched. The CDR3 is CASSTGQGETQYF. The CDR3 coding sequence is TGCGCCAGCAGCACTGGACAGGGCGAGACCCAGTACTTC.

Ten or more counts support this clonotype. The chain couples TRBV12-3 or TRBV12-4 to TRBJ2-3; 9 nucleotides agree with TRBD1. CDR3 length: 17 residues. With V trimmed by 4 bases and J by 2 bases, 10 bases remained unmatched. The CDR3 loop reads CASSSSAGTGNTDTQYF. CDR3 in DNA: TGTGCCAGCAGTTCCTCCGCCGGGACAGGGAACACAGATACGCAGTATTTT.

This clonotype has a count of ten or more. J is TRBJ2-1 and V is TRBV5-1, with 11 bases aligning to TRBD2. Germline V gene data show CDR1 as SGHRS and CDR2 as YFSETQ. After removal of 4 bases from V and 9 bases from J, the junction contained 9 bases not matched to a gene. The CDR3 spans 15 residues. CDR3 coding DNA: TGCGCCAGCAGCCCCGAAGTAGCGGGGGGGCCTGAGCAGTTCTTC. This gives the protein CASSPEVAGGPEQFF.

This clonotype occurred a few times. The chain combines TRBV29-1 with TRBJ2-1; TRBD2 matches 7 bases. The CDR3 runs to 12 residues. V trimming: 7 bases; J trimming: 7 bases; junction bases outside the gene matches: 7. Germline values: CDR1 SQVTM, CDR2 ANQGSEA. The CDR3 sequence is CSDRTSRNEQFF. The CDR3, as DNA: TGCAGCGACCGGACTAGTAGAAATGAGCAGTTCTTC.

The rearrangement links TRBV7-2 to TRBJ1-6; TRBD1 is a possible D gene (5 bases). This CDR3 spans 15 amino acids. The V and J ends lost 2 bases and 8 bases respectively, with 13 bases between them. The V gene's germline CDR1 is SGHTA and CDR2 FQGNSA. Here the CDR3 DNA reads TGTGCCAGCAGCTTACCCGGGGGAAGGGATTCACCCCTCCACTTT. Residues: CASSLPGGRDSPLHF.

This clonotype was observed a few times. The chain links TRBV11-2 to TRBJ2-2, with 9 bases lining up with TRBD2. Germline V CDR1 and CDR2: SGHAT, FQNNGV. This CDR3 contains 18 residues. With 2 bases clipped from V and 4 bases from J, the junction kept 11 bases outside the gene matches. The CDR3 is CASSLYSRRTSVTGELFF. The CDR3, as DNA: TGTGCCAGCAGCTTATATTCAAGGCGGACTAGCGTCACCGGGGAGCTGTTTTTT.

There are a few counts of this clonotype. The CDR3 DNA is TGTGCCAGCAGTACCAGGGGGTGGGAGACCCAGTACTTC. It yields the protein CASSTRGWETQYF. This chain uses TRBV28 with TRBJ2-5; the match to TRBD1 covers 7 bases. CDR3 length: 13 residues. The J segment lost 5 bases and the V segment lost 5 bases, leaving 5 bases of the junction unmatched. CDR1 is MDHEN and CDR2 is SYDVKM in the germline V gene.

The table lists this clonotype with many counts. The J gene is TRBJ2-7, the V gene TRBV20-1; 10 nucleotides line up with TRBD2. The CDR3 contains 16 residues. CDR1 is DFQATT, CDR2 SNEGSKA, per germline (reference sequence). J lost 7 bases, V lost 0 bases, and 12 bases had no gene match. CDR3 coding DNA: TGCAGTGCTAGAGATACCAGGACTAGCGGTATTGGTGAGCAGTACTTC. Translating it yields CSARDTRTSGIGEQYF.

This chain joins TRBV29-1 and TRBJ1-2; no firm D call. V lost 4 bases and J lost 12, with 21 bases in between. The CDR3 spans 13 residues. CDR1 is SQVTM and CDR2 is ANQGSEA in the germline V gene. The CDR3 nucleotides are TGCAGCGTTGCCCCAATTGACGGAGCCGAAAACACCTTC. Residues: CSVAPIDGAENTF.

This clonotype was counted at least ten times. This sequence joins TRBV11-2 and TRBJ2-1; TRBD2 aligns across 10 bases. From germline, CDR1 is SGHAT and CDR2 FQNNGV. CDR3 length equals 15 residues. The trim removed 6 bases at V and 6 bases at J, leaving 8 bases unmatched. CDR3 in amino acids: CASRGAGTSVNEQFF. CDR3 in DNA: TGTGCCAGCAGGGGGGCCGGGACTAGCGTCAATGAGCAGTTCTTC. The full variable domain, its missing parts supplied by reference TRBV11-2 and TRBJ2-1, is EAGVAQSPRYKIIEKRQSVAFWCNPISGHATLYWYQQILGQGPKLLIQFQNNGVVDDSQLPKDRFSAERLKGVDSTLKIQPAKLEDSAVYLCASRGAGTSVNEQFFGPGTRLTVL.

This clonotype came up a few times. The chain recombines TRBV6-1 with TRBJ2-7; possibly TRBD1 for D (5 bases). CDR1 MNHNS and CDR2 SASEGT come from the germline V gene. The CDR3 has 15 amino acids. The V end lost 6 bases, the J end lost 0 bases, and 15 bases lay between the germline ends. CDR3 sequence: CASSPGQAHSYEQYF. In DNA, the CDR3 is TGTGCCAGCAGCCCAGGACAAGCGCACTCCTACGAGCAGTACTTC.

Many counts were recorded for this clonotype. This sequence joins TRBV2 and TRBJ2-2, with a weak D call TRBD2 (5 bases). The CDR3 covers 14 residues. Germline CDR1 reads SNHLY; CDR2 reads FYNNEI. Between the trimmed V and J ends, which lost 5 bases and 8 bases, there was a span of 15 bases. In nucleotides, the CDR3 is TGTGCCAGCAGTTTAGGGTCCGAGGGTGGGGAGCTGTTTTTT. Its protein is CASSLGSEGGELFF.

This clonotype was detected ten times or more. The genes are TRBV3-1 and TRBJ2-1, with TRBD2 matching 9 bases. The length of the CDR3 is 17 residues. V lost 0 bases, J lost 7 bases, and 10 bases stayed unmatched. From germline, CDR1 is LGHDT and CDR2 YNNKEL (reference sequence). The CDR3, as DNA: TGTGCCAGCAGCCAAGAGAGAACTAGCGGGTTGAGGAATGAGCAGTTCTTC. Protein: CASSQERTSGLRNEQFF.

This clonotype has a count of ten or more. V usage is TRBV12-3 or TRBV12-4 and J usage is TRBJ1-5; D unclear. This CDR3 is 12 amino acids long. V dropped 5 bases and J dropped 6 bases, with 8 bases sitting between them. As DNA, the CDR3 is TGTGCCAGCAGTGCGACTTCTCAGCCCCAGCATTTT. Its translation is CASSATSQPQHF.

This clonotype has a count of ten or more. The chain is built from TRBV4-1 and TRBJ1-2; D is unresolved. V was clipped by 0 bases and J by 11 bases, with 13 bases between them. Germline values: CDR1 MGHRA, CDR2 YSYEKL. The CDR3 is made up of 13 amino acids. CDR3 in amino acids: CASSQDEDGGYTF. The CDR3 DNA is TGCGCCAGCAGCCAAGATGAGGACGGAGGGTACACCTTC.

This clonotype showed up many times. The chain joins TRBV9 to TRBJ2-3, with 9 positions matching TRBD1. Germline lookup yields CDR1 SGDLS and CDR2 YYNGEE. V lost 3 bases, J lost 1 base, and 3 bases stayed unmatched. This CDR3 contains 15 residues. CDR3 protein: CASSGWTGGTDTQYF. Written as DNA, the CDR3 is TGTGCCAGCAGCGGATGGACAGGGGGCACAGATACGCAGTATTTT.

The CDR3 is CASSSLGDREQYF. The CDR3 bases are TGTGCCAGCAGTTCACTAGGGGATCGAGAGCAGTACTTC. The rearrangement uses TRBV6-5 and TRBJ2-7; D may correspond to TRBD1 or TRBD2 (5 bases each). This CDR3 comprises 13 residues. Trimming shortened V by 4 bases and J by 7 bases, and 14 bases separated the two germline ends. Germline V gives CDR1 MNHEY, CDR2 SVGAGI.

This clonotype came up many times. The V call is TRBV20-1, the J call TRBJ2-1; 13 nucleotides line up with TRBD2. The J segment lost 4 bases and the V segment lost 1 base, leaving 4 bases of the junction unmatched. Germline V gives CDR1 DFQATT, CDR2 SNEGSKA (reference sequence). This CDR3 has 16 amino acids. The DNA of the CDR3 is TGCAGTGCTAGAGGTGGGACTAGCGGGGAGTACAATGAGCAGTTCTTC. Amino acids: CSARGGTSGEYNEQFF.

This clonotype was observed at least ten times. The chain uses TRBV7-2 and TRBJ1-4; a possible D gene is TRBD1 (5 bases). The ends were cut back, 5 bases at V and 8 bases at J, with 12 bases in the middle. The CDR3 consists of 13 residues. Germline assignment: CDR1 SGHTA and CDR2 FQGNSA. The CDR3 bases are TGTGCCAGCAGCCAACGGGGCGGGGAAAAACTGTTTTTT. Protein product: CASSQRGGEKLFF.

This clonotype was picked up many times. The chain joins TRBV7-2 to TRBJ2-3; 7 bases align to TRBD2. The CDR3 has 16 amino acids. Trimming cost V 5 bases and J 2 bases; bases outside gene matches: 10. Germline-derived CDR1 and CDR2 are SGHTA and FQGNSA. The CDR3 loop is CASSPAGRGITDTQYF. The DNA for the CDR3 is TGTGCCAGCAGCCCCGCCGGGCGGGGGATCACAGATACGCAGTATTTT. The variable domain in full, completed from reference TRBV7-2 and TRBJ2-3, reads GAGVSQSPSNKVTEKGKDVELRCDPISGHTALYWYRQSLGQGLEFLIYFQGNSAPDKSGLPSDRFSAERTGGSVSTLTIQRTQQEDSAVYLCASSPAGRGITDTQYFGPGTRLTVL.

Many counts were recorded for this clonotype. V is TRBV6-5 and J is TRBJ2-5, with a possible D match to TRBD2 (6 bases). V was pared by 0 bases and J by 4 bases, with 12 bases between. This CDR3 is built from 15 residues. Germline V gene data show CDR1 as MNHEY and CDR2 as SVGAGI. Written as DNA, the CDR3 is TGTGCCAGCAGTTACTCGACGGGAGAGGGAGAGACCCAGTACTTC. Encoded protein: CASSYSTGEGETQYF.

This clonotype has more than one count but fewer than ten. The chain couples TRBV7-2 to TRBJ1-2; the D is unclear. Germline V gene lookup returns CDR1 SGHTA and CDR2 FQGNSA. Trimming took off 5 bases at V and 8 bases at J, with 12 bases between the two ends. CDR3 length equals 12 residues. The CDR3, as DNA: TGTGCCAGCAGCGGGCCCAGGCTAGGCTACACCTTC. It yields the protein CASSGPRLGYTF. Full variable domain (rest looked up from reference TRBV7-2 and TRBJ1-2): GAGVSQSPSNKVTEKGKDVELRCDPISGHTALYWYRQSLGQGLEFLIYFQGNSAPDKSGLPSDRFSAERTGGSVSTLTIQRTQQEDSAVYLCASSGPRLGYTFGSGTRLTVV.

Remarks on this clonotype: A much larger clone differs from this one at a single base, so this may be a read error. This rearrangement joins TRBV7-2 to TRBJ2-3; D remains ambiguous. Germline CDR1 is SGHTA and CDR2 is FQGNSA. The CDR3 covers 13 residues. This CDR3 reads CVSSYSDRQRQYF. CDR3 in DNA: TGTGTCAGCAGCTATAGTGATCGTCAGAGGCAGTATTTT.

This clonotype has a count of ten or more. The chain employs TRBV12-3 or TRBV12-4 and TRBJ1-6, with 8 nucleotides matching TRBD1. The CDR3 has 15 residues. J gave up 8 bases and V 7 bases, and 10 bases lay outside the gene matches. For the CDR3, the DNA is TGTGCCAGCACCCTAGCTAGGACAGGGTATTCACCCCTCCACTTT. The encoded protein is CASTLARTGYSPLHF.

The CDR3 sequence: CASSPYLGFEQFF. The CDR3 DNA is TGTGCCAGCAGTCCATATCTAGGATTTGAGCAGTTCTTC. J is TRBJ2-1 and V is TRBV6-1; D unclear. V gave up 5 bases and J gave up 9 bases, with 14 bases separating them. Germline-derived CDR1 and CDR2 are MNHNS and SASEGT. This CDR3 is built from 13 residues.

At least ten counts were recorded for this clonotype. V is TRBV5-1 and J is TRBJ2-1; 11 bases are a match to TRBD1. Unmatched junction bases numbered 7, after V lost 4 bases and J lost 7 bases. Germline V gene lookup returns CDR1 SGHRS and CDR2 YFSETQ. The CDR3 sequence is 15 residues long. CDR3 region: CASSGGTGGTNEQFF. The DNA for the CDR3 is TGCGCCAGCAGCGGCGGGACAGGGGGTACAAATGAGCAGTTCTTC.

This clonotype was found many times. The CDR3 region has the DNA TGTGCCAGCAGCTGGACTGGGACTGAAGCTTTCTTT. Translation: CASSWTGTEAFF. The chain has TRBV12-3 or TRBV12-4 and TRBJ1-1; D is uncertain. The V and J ends lost 6 bases and 5 bases respectively, with 10 bases between them. CDR3 length: 12 residues.

In this sample, this clonotype turned up many times. V gene TRBV5-1 combines with J gene TRBJ2-3; the D is unclear. Per germline, CDR1 SGHRS and CDR2 YFSETQ. V was clipped by 1 base and J by 4 bases, with 13 bases between them. This CDR3 region has 15 residues. CDR3 region: CASSLYPGVADTQYF. The CDR3 bases are TGCGCCAGCAGCTTGTATCCCGGAGTGGCAGATACGCAGTATTTT.

The chain has TRBV5-1 and TRBJ2-3; TRBD2 matches at 14 bases. V was clipped by 0 bases and J by 2 bases; unmatched bases: 14. This CDR3 has 21 residues. Per the germline V gene, CDR1 is SGHRS and CDR2 is YFSETQ. This CDR3 is CASSLDPSTSGGARDTDTQYF. CDR3 nucleotide sequence: TGCGCCAGCAGCTTGGACCCTTCGACTAGCGGGGGGGCTAGGGACACAGATACGCAGTATTTT.

The table lists this clonotype with many counts. The rearrangement joins TRBV12-3 or TRBV12-4 to TRBJ2-2; D not certain. The V end lost 3 bases, the J end lost 4 bases, and 6 bases lay between the germline ends. The CDR3 length is 13 residues. The CDR3: CASSLAATGELFF. CDR3 in DNA: TGTGCCAGCAGTTTGGCCGCCACCGGGGAGCTGTTTTTT.